The 30 T cell receptor beta chains below come from one sample, sequenced in a study of blood T cell repertoires in COVID-19. Clones were read by immunoSEQ multiplex PCR, and TCRdb kept only the in-frame ones, dropping some. This sample yields fewer than 400,000 clones, of which 80% to 90% are seen a single time; 2.2% belongs to the top ten. The sample comprised PBMCs or T cells enriched from blood (not recorded which). The receptors shown here come from a man aged 25 to 40 who had recovered from COVID-19.

The V and J genes are TRBV7-2 and TRBJ2-1; the D is unclear. Trimming took off 4 bases at V and 0 bases at J, with 10 bases between the two ends. The germline V gene encodes CDR1 SGHTA and CDR2 FQGNSA. The CDR3 consists of 15 residues. CDR3 region: CASSYEVGSYNEQFF. Here the CDR3 DNA reads TGTGCCAGCAGCTACGAAGTCGGCTCCTACAATGAGCAGTTCTTC.

This chain connects TRBV5-1 to TRBJ1-6; D is unresolved. CDR3 length: 14 residues. The germline V gene has CDR1 SGHRS and CDR2 YFSETQ. Deletions cut 4 bases from V and 0 bases from J, with 5 bases between. DNA of the CDR3: TGCGCCAGCAGCCTAAGCTCCTATAATTCACCCCTCCACTTT. It translates to CASSLSSYNSPLHF.

The chain links TRBV7-9 to TRBJ2-3; D might be TRBD1 (6 bases). Germline CDR1 and CDR2: SEHNR and FQNEAQ (reference sequence). The CDR3 is 16 amino acids. The V end lost 5 bases, the J end lost 0 bases, and 15 bases lay between the germline ends. The CDR3 loop reads CASSHDMGASTDTQYF. As DNA, the CDR3 is TGTGCCAGCAGCCATGACATGGGGGCCAGCACAGATACGCAGTATTTT.

The CDR3 bases are TGTGCCAGCAGCCAAGATAACCTAGCGGGGCAGAGGGTGTTCTTC. This encodes CASSQDNLAGQRVFF. This chain joins TRBV4-2 and TRBJ2-1; 9 bases fit TRBD2. With 0 bases clipped from V and 15 bases from J, the junction kept 12 bases outside the gene matches. The CDR3 is made up of 15 amino acids. Germline V gene sequence: CDR1 LGHNA, CDR2 YNFKEQ.

The genes are TRBV19 and TRBJ2-7, with a tentative D call TRBD1 (6 bases). CDR1 and CDR2 (germline): LNHDA, SQIVND (reference sequence). Trimming stripped 3 bases from V and 2 bases from J, with 14 bases between. The CDR3 loop spans 15 amino acids. The CDR3: CASSISDSSTYEQYF. The CDR3 nucleotides are TGTGCCAGTAGTATTTCGGACAGTTCAACCTACGAGCAGTACTTC.

The chain carries TRBV6-5 and TRBJ2-1, with 11 positions matching TRBD2. The CDR3 is made up of 14 amino acids. With 8 bases clipped from V and 13 bases from J, the junction kept 13 bases outside the gene matches. In germline, CDR1 is MNHEY, CDR2 SVGAGI. The CDR3 protein is CASSVAGGPVTQFF. The CDR3 DNA follows: TGTGCCAGCTCCGTAGCGGGGGGGCCTGTGACTCAGTTCTTC.

This chain uses TRBV5-8 with TRBJ2-7; D is perhaps TRBD1 (6 bases). The CDR3 consists of 15 residues. Per germline, CDR1 SGHTS and CDR2 YDEGEE. The V gene lost 0 bases and the J gene lost 6 bases, with 16 bases spanning the gap. CDR3: CASSLGVGQGSEQYF. The CDR3 nucleotides are TGTGCCAGCAGCTTGGGGGTCGGGCAGGGGAGCGAGCAGTACTTC.

The V gene is TRBV9, the J gene TRBJ2-5; D is uncertain. This CDR3 region has 14 residues. V lost 4 bases and J lost 5, with 15 bases in between. CDR1 is SGDLS, CDR2 YYNGEE, per germline. CDR3 in DNA: TGTGCCAGCAGCCCCTCCAGGCCGGTGGAGACCCAGTACTTC. It is translated as CASSPSRPVETQYF.

The J gene is TRBJ2-5, the V gene TRBV30; possibly TRBD2 for D (7 bases). The CDR3 extends over 13 amino acids. V lost 4 bases, J lost 7 bases, and 16 bases lay in between. Germline lookup yields CDR1 GTSNPN and CDR2 SVGIG (reference sequence). The CDR3 loop reads CAWTWGPGGTQYF. CDR3 in DNA: TGTGCCTGGACTTGGGGGCCGGGAGGGACCCAGTACTTC.

This clone has more than one count but fewer than ten. This rearrangement joins TRBV15 to TRBJ1-2, with 8 positions matching TRBD1. This CDR3 is built from 17 residues. The V segment lost 1 base and the J segment 0 bases; nucleotides outside the gene matches: 7. CDR1 and CDR2 from the germline V gene are LNHNV and YYDKDF (reference sequence). The CDR3 loop is CATSRAFGQGTNYGYTF. The CDR3 DNA reads TGTGCCACCAGCAGAGCCTTTGGACAGGGAACTAACTATGGCTACACCTTC.

This chain uses TRBV5-1 with TRBJ1-2; no reliable D call. Between the trimmed V and J ends, which lost 1 base and 4 bases, there was a span of 14 bases. From germline, CDR1 is SGHRS and CDR2 YFSETQ. This CDR3 comprises 15 residues. The DNA of the CDR3 is TGCGCCAGCAGCTTGAAACCAGCAGACTTCTATGGCTACACCTTC. Translating gives CASSLKPADFYGYTF.

The chain recombines TRBV3-1 (or the pseudogene TRBV3-2) with TRBJ2-5, with D possibly matching TRBD2 (5 bases). Per germline, CDR1 LGHDT and CDR2 YNNKEL (reference sequence). CDR3 size: 13 residues. Trimming stripped 3 bases from V and 2 bases from J, with 7 bases between. The CDR3 spells CASSQGSQETQYF. The CDR3 DNA sequence: TGTGCCAGCAGCCAGGGGAGTCAAGAGACCCAGTACTTC.

The CDR3 loop reads CATEGADYGYTF. The DNA for the CDR3 is TGTGCCACCGAGGGGGCGGACTATGGCTACACCTTC. The rearrangement uses TRBV24-1 and TRBJ1-2; 7 bases agree with TRBD1. With V trimmed by 9 bases and J by 3 bases, 3 bases remained unmatched. Germline V gives CDR1 KGHDR, CDR2 SFDVKD. This CDR3 region has 12 residues.

V usage is TRBV7-9 and J usage is TRBJ1-1; the D gene is possibly TRBD1 (5 bases). Germline lookup yields CDR1 SEHNR and CDR2 FQNEAQ (reference sequence). The CDR3 covers 13 residues. The V gene lost 4 bases and the J gene lost 4 bases, with 10 bases spanning the gap. As DNA, the CDR3 is TGTGCCAGCAGCTCGTGGCAGGGCACTGAAGCTTTCTTT. This translates into CASSSWQGTEAFF.

The V and J genes are TRBV30 and TRBJ1-2, with a possible D match to TRBD1 (5 bases). V lost 2 bases and J 8 bases, leaving 15 bases between the germline ends. CDR3 length: 13 amino acids. Germline assignment: CDR1 GTSNPN and CDR2 SVGIG (reference sequence). The CDR3 sequence is CAWSKTGLWGYTF. The CDR3 nucleotides are TGTGCCTGGAGTAAAACAGGTCTCTGGGGCTACACCTTC.

In this sample, this clone turned up a few times. The chain uses TRBV3-1 (or the pseudogene TRBV3-2) and TRBJ2-7; no firm D call. V was cut by 4 bases and J by 3 bases, with 16 bases left in between. The V gene's germline CDR1 is LGHDT and CDR2 YNNKEL (reference sequence). The CDR3 sequence is 15 residues long. The CDR3 protein is CASSPRPLLGYEQYF. The CDR3 DNA reads TGTGCCAGCAGCCCTCGGCCTCTTCTAGGCTACGAGCAGTACTTC.

The chain employs TRBV7-2 and TRBJ2-2; D uncertain. The germline CDR1 and CDR2 sequences are SGHTA and FQGNSA. V was trimmed by 4 bases and J by 6 bases, leaving 6 bases between them. The CDR3 is made up of 12 amino acids. This CDR3 is CASSSPPGELFF. Here the CDR3 DNA reads TGTGCCAGCAGCTCTCCCCCCGGGGAGCTGTTTTTT.

CDR3 nucleotides: TGCGCCAGCAGCCAAGAGCCTCCCGGGACAGGGAGTTTTGGGCAGTACTTC. This codes for CASSQEPPGTGSFGQYF. The chain employs TRBV4-1 and TRBJ2-7, with 9 bases matching TRBD1. This CDR3 is 17 amino acids long. Losses at the gene ends were 0 bases for V and 9 bases for J; bases not matched to a gene: 15. Looked up from germline, CDR1 is MGHRA and CDR2 is YSYEKL.

The V and J genes are TRBV7-2 and TRBJ2-1; a possible D gene is TRBD1 (6 bases). Trimming removed 1 base from V and 2 bases from J, with 9 bases in between. CDR3 length: 15 residues. The V gene's germline CDR1 is SGHTA and CDR2 FQGNSA. The CDR3: CASSLGQGPYNEQFF. CDR3 in DNA: TGTGCCAGCAGCTTAGGGCAGGGGCCCTACAATGAGCAGTTCTTC.

The rearrangement joins TRBV6-5 to TRBJ1-5, with D perhaps TRBD1 (5 bases). CDR1 MNHEY and CDR2 SVGAGI come from the germline V gene. With 6 bases removed from V and 9 bases from J, the gap between germline ends came to 12 bases. This CDR3 has 12 amino acids. The CDR3 sequence: CASRAPQGPQHF. DNA of the CDR3: TGTGCCAGCAGGGCCCCTCAGGGGCCCCAGCATTTT.

This chain joins TRBV25-1 and TRBJ2-3; the match to TRBD1 covers 10 bases. V lost 6 bases and J lost 2; bases outside the gene matches: 5. The V gene's germline CDR1 is MGHDK and CDR2 SYGVNS. CDR3 size: 15 residues. CDR3 residues: CASRRGQGYTDTQYF. The CDR3 nucleotides read TGTGCCAGCAGAAGGGGACAGGGGTACACAGATACGCAGTATTTT.

The CDR3 protein is CASSLARGTGFEQYF. The CDR3 DNA follows: TGTGCCAGCAGCTTAGCTAGAGGGACAGGGTTCGAGCAGTACTTC. The chain joins TRBV7-9 to TRBJ2-7; TRBD1 matches 9 bases. CDR3 length equals 15 residues. CDR1 and CDR2 from the germline V gene are SEHNR and FQNEAQ (reference sequence). V shed 0 bases and J 6 bases; nucleotides not matched to a gene: 6.

The chain couples TRBV5-6 to TRBJ1-2; D may be TRBD1 (5 bases). Between the trimmed V and J ends, which lost 1 base and 3 bases, there was a span of 7 bases. CDR1 and CDR2 (germline): SGHDT, YYEEEE. The CDR3 is 13 residues long. The DNA for the CDR3 is TGTGCCAGCAGCTTGCAGGGTGACTATGGCTACACCTTC. Amino acids: CASSLQGDYGYTF.

The V and J genes are TRBV7-9 and TRBJ2-7; 7 nucleotides line up with TRBD1. Per the germline V gene, CDR1 is SEHNR and CDR2 is FQNEAQ (reference sequence). The CDR3 runs 14 residues. V was clipped by 6 bases and J by 1 base; unmatched bases: 6. CDR3 in amino acids: CASRTLQGSYEQYF. In nucleotides, the CDR3 is TGTGCCAGCAGGACACTACAGGGGTCCTACGAGCAGTACTTC.

In this sample, this clone turned up once. The chain carries TRBV5-1 and TRBJ1-4; TRBD1 agrees at 7 bases. The CDR3 loop spans 15 amino acids. Per the germline V gene, CDR1 is SGHRS and CDR2 is YFSETQ. V lost 4 bases to trimming and J lost 0 bases; unmatched junction nucleotides: 3. The CDR3 DNA reads TGCGCCAGCAGCACGGGGACAGCAACTAATGAAAAACTGTTTTTT. Its protein product is CASSTGTATNEKLFF.

The chain uses TRBV3-1 (or the pseudogene TRBV3-2) and TRBJ2-2, with a tentative D call TRBD2 (6 bases). The CDR3 loop spans 19 amino acids. V was cut by 4 bases and J by 3 bases, with 24 bases left in between. Germline V gene lookup returns CDR1 LGHDT and CDR2 YNNKEL (reference sequence). The CDR3 nucleotides are TGTGCCAGCAGCCTGGGGGGATTCGTTGCAGGGCAGTACACCGGGGAGCTGTTTTTT. It encodes CASSLGGFVAGQYTGELFF.

The chain is built from TRBV7-2 and TRBJ1-4; D remains ambiguous. V was cut by 2 bases and J by 8 bases, with 9 bases left in between. Germline CDR1 and CDR2: SGHTA and FQGNSA. CDR3 length: 13 amino acids. The DNA for the CDR3 is TGTGCCAGCAGCTTATCGCGCCGAGAAAAACTGTTTTTT. It is translated as CASSLSRREKLFF.

This clone was found a few times. This sequence joins TRBV7-9 and TRBJ1-4, with D possibly being TRBD1 (5 bases). The CDR3 runs 15 residues. V was shortened by 2 bases and J by 8 bases, with 15 bases between the two germline ends. Germline V gene lookup returns CDR1 SEHNR and CDR2 FQNEAQ (reference sequence). The CDR3 nucleotides are TGTGCCAGCAGCTTAATAGGGGCGCTAGGAGAAAAACTGTTTTTT. Translating it yields CASSLIGALGEKLFF.

This clone was observed a few times. V gene TRBV7-2 combines with J gene TRBJ2-7; D may be TRBD2 (5 bases). V lost 10 bases, J lost 0 bases, and 19 bases lay in between. The CDR3 extends over 15 amino acids. Germline loops: CDR1 SGHTA, CDR2 FQGNSA. CDR3 loop: CAIQRGQISSYEQYF. The CDR3 DNA follows: TGTGCCATCCAGCGCGGGCAGATAAGCTCCTACGAGCAGTACTTC.

This chain joins TRBV2 and TRBJ1-4; 9 nucleotides line up with TRBD1. The CDR3 consists of 17 residues. Germline CDR1 SNHLY, CDR2 FYNNEI. With 4 bases clipped from V and 8 bases from J, the junction kept 14 bases outside the gene matches. Here the CDR3 DNA reads TGTGCCAGCAGTGCTCCGGGACAGGGAAAAAGGGAGGAAAAACTGTTTTTT. It codes for CASSAPGQGKREEKLFF.